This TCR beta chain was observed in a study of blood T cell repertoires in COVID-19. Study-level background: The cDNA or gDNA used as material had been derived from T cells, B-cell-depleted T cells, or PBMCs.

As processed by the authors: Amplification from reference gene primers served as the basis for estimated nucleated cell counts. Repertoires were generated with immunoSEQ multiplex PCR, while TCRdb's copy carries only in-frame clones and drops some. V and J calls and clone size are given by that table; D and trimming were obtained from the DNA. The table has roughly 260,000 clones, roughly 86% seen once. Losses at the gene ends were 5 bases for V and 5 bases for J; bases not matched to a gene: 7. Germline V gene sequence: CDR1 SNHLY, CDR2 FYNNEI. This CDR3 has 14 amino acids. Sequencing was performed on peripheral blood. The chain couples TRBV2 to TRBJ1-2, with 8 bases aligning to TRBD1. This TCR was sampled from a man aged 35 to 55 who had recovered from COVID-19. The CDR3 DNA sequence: TGTGCCAGCAGTAAGGACAGGGCGAGGTATGGCTACACCTTC. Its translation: CASSKDRARYGYTF. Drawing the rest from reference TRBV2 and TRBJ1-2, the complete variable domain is EPEVTQTPSHQVTQMGQEVILRCVPISNHLYFYWYRQILGQKVEFLVSFYNNEISEKSEIFDDQFSVERPDGSNFTLKIRSTKLEDSAMYFCASSKDRARYGYTFGSGTRLTVV.